This TCR beta chain was found in a study of shared T cell receptors in the human thymus. Sequenced by immunoSEQ multiplex PCR; TCRdb stores in-frame clones only, minus some. The sample carries some 700,000 clones, approximately 83% recorded once. This sample also belongs to another study, concerning human thymus T cells.

The clonotype comes from a girl under three years old with a congenital heart defect. Material: thymocytes.

The chain's CDR3 is CASSPEEGYGYTF. The DNA for the CDR3 is TGTGCCAGCTCACCCGAGGAGGGGTATGGCTACACCTTC. This chain uses TRBV18 with TRBJ1-2; a possible D gene is TRBD1 (5 bases). The CDR3 extends over 13 amino acids. CDR1 KGHSH and CDR2 LQKENI come from the germline V gene. V was trimmed by 3 bases and J by 5 bases, leaving 10 bases between them. The full variable domain, rest sourced from reference TRBV18 and TRBJ1-2, is NAGVMQNPRHLVRRRGQEARLRCSPMKGHSHVYWYRQLPEEGLKFMVYLQKENIIDESGMPKERFSAEFPKEGPSILRIQQVVRGDSAAYFCASSPEEGYGYTFGSGTRLTVV.